This T cell receptor (beta chain) was documented in a study of blood T cell repertoires in COVID-19. Overall study context: The United States, Italy and Spain provided the acute and convalescent COVID-19 samples. The analysed material was cDNA or gDNA that came from T cells, B-cell-depleted T cells, or PBMCs.

There are 17 residues in the CDR3. The V gene lost 1 base and the J gene lost 7 bases, with 20 bases spanning the gap. Germline assignment: CDR1 LGHNA and CDR2 YSLEER. The authors' processing: Reference gene primer amplification gave nucleated cell count estimates. Measured with immunoSEQ multiplex PCR; TCRdb has only the in-frame clones, and not every one. The V and J calls and the clone size are those of that table, but D and trimming were determined from the DNA. Altogether tens of thousands of clones are present, 88% being singletons, with the ten largest covering about 5%. Sequencing used peripheral blood. The sequence was collected from a woman of 80 years or more with active COVID-19. The chain combines TRBV4-3 with TRBJ2-1, with a possible D match to TRBD1 (6 bases). The CDR3 sequence is CASSQGTGRGVGNEQFF. The CDR3 DNA sequence: TGCGCCAGCAGCCAAGGTACCGGCAGGGGTGTGGGGAATGAGCAGTTCTTC.